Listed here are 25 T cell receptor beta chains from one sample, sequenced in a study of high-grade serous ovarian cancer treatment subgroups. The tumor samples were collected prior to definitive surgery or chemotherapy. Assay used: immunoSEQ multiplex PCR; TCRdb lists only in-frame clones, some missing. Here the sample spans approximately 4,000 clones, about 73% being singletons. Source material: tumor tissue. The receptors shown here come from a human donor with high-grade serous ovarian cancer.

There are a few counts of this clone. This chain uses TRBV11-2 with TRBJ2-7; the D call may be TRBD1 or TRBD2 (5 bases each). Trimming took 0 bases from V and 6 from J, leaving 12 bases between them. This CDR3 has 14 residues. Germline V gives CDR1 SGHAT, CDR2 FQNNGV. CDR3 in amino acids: CASSLEGTFSEQYF. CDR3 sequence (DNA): TGTGCCAGCAGCTTAGAAGGGACGTTTTCCGAGCAGTACTTC.

CDR3 nucleotide sequence: TGTGCCACCAGCAGGGCCCTAGGGGAGACCCAGTACTTC. Its protein is CATSRALGETQYF. V is TRBV15 and J is TRBJ2-5; no clear D gene. The CDR3 loop spans 13 amino acids. In germline, CDR1 is LNHNV, CDR2 YYDKDF (reference sequence). Deletions cut 3 bases from V and 5 bases from J, with 10 bases between.

The CDR3 DNA follows: TGTGCCAGCAGCTTAGGGGGCCGCGAGGGGGGCAGCAATCAGCCCCAGCATTTT. Translating it yields CASSLGGREGGSNQPQHF. The V gene is TRBV5-8, the J gene TRBJ1-5; 7 bases align to TRBD1. This CDR3 is built from 18 residues. From germline, CDR1 is SGHTS and CDR2 YDEGEE. V was clipped by 2 bases and J by 1 base; unmatched bases: 12.

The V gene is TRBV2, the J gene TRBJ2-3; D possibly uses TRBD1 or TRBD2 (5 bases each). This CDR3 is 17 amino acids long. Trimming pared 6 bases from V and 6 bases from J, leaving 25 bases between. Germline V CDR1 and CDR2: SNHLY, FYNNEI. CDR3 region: CASRVGLGTVGRDTQYF. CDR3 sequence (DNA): TGTGCCAGCAGGGTGGGGCTTGGGACGGTTGGACGGGATACGCAGTATTTT.

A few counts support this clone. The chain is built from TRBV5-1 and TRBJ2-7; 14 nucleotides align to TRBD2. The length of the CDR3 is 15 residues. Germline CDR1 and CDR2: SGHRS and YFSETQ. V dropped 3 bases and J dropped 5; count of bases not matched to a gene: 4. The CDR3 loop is CASSWGTSGGDEQYF. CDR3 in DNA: TGCGCCAGCAGCTGGGGGACTAGCGGGGGCGACGAGCAGTACTTC.

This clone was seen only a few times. The CDR3 sequence: CASSLLGPWGYTF. The CDR3 DNA is TGTGCCAGCAGCTTGCTGGGGCCATGGGGCTACACCTTC. V usage is TRBV5-4 and J usage is TRBJ1-2; possibly TRBD1 for D (5 bases). The CDR3 is 13 amino acids. V lost 1 base and J lost 8, with 12 bases in between. In germline, CDR1 is SGHNT, CDR2 YYREEE (reference sequence).

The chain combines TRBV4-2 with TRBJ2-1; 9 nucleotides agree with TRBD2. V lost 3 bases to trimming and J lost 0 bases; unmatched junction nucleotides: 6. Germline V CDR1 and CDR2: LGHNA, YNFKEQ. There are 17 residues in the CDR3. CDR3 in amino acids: CASSHPSSGASYNEQFF. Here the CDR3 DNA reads TGTGCCAGCAGCCACCCCTCTAGCGGGGCCTCCTACAATGAGCAGTTCTTC.

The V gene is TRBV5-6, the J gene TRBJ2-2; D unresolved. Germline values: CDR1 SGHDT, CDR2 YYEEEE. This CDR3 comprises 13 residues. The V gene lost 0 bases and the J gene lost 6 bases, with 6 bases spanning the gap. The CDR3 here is CASSLVVSGELFF. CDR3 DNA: TGTGCCAGCAGCTTGGTAGTCTCCGGGGAGCTGTTTTTT.

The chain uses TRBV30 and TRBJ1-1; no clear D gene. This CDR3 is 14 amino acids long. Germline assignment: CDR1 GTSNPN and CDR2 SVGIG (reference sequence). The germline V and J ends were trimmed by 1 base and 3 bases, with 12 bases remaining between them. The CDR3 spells CAWSGTLFDTEAFF. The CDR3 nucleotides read TGTGCCTGGAGTGGGACTCTCTTCGACACTGAAGCTTTCTTT.

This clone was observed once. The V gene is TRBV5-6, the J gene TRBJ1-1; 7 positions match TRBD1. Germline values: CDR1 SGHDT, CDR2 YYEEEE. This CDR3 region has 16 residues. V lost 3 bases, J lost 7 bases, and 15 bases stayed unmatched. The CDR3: CASSSGTDIWDREAFF. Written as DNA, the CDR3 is TGTGCCAGCAGCTCCGGGACAGACATCTGGGACCGTGAAGCTTTCTTT.

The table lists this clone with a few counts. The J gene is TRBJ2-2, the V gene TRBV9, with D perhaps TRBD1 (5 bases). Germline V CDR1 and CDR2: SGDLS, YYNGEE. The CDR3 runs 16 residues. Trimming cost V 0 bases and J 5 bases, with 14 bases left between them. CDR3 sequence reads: CASSVAWGKGTGELFF. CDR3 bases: TGTGCCAGCAGCGTAGCCTGGGGCAAGGGGACCGGGGAGCTGTTTTTT.

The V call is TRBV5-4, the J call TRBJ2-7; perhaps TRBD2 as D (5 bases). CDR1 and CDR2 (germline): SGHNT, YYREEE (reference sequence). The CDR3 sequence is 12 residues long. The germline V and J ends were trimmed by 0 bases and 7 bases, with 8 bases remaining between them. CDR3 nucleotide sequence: TGTGCCAGCAGCTTGGGAGGGTGGGAGCAGTACTTC. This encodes CASSLGGWEQYF.

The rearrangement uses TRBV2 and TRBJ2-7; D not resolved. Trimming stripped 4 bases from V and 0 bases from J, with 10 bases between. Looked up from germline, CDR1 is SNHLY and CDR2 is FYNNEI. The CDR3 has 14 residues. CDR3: CASSGGSLSYEQYF. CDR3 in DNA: TGTGCCAGCAGTGGTGGCTCGCTCTCCTACGAGCAGTACTTC.

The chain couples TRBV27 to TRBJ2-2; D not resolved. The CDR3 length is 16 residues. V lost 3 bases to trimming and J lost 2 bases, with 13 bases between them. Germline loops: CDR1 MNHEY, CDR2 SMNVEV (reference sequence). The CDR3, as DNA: TGTGCCAGCAGTTTTGGAAGTTCTATTAACACCGGGGAGCTGTTTTTT. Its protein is CASSFGSSINTGELFF.

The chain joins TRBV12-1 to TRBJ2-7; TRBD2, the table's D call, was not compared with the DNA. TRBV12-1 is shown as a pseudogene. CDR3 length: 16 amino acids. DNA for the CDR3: TGTGCCAGCAGCTTTGAGGGTGTTCTCGGGGGGCACGAGCAGTACTTC. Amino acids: CASSFEGVLGGHEQYF.

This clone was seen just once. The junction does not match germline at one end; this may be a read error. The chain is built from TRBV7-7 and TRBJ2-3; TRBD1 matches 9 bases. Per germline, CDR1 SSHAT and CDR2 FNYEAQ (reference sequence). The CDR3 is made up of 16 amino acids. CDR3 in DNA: TGTGCTAGCAGCCTCCAGAGGGACAGGGTCACAGATACGCAGTATTTT. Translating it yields CASSLQRDRVTDTQYF.

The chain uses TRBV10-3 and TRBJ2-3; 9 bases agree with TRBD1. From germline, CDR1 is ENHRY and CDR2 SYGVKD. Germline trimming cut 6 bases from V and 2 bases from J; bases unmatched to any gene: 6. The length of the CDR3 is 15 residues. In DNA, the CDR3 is TGTGCCATCAGGCCGGGACAGGGTAACACAGATACGCAGTATTTT. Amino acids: CAIRPGQGNTDTQYF.

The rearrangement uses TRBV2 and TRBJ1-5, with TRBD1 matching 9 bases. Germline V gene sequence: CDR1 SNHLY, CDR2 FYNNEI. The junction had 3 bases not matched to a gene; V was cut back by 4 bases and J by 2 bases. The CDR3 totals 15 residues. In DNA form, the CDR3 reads TGTGCCAGCAGTGCCGGACAGGGGCGCAATCAGCCCCAGCATTTT. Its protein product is CASSAGQGRNQPQHF.

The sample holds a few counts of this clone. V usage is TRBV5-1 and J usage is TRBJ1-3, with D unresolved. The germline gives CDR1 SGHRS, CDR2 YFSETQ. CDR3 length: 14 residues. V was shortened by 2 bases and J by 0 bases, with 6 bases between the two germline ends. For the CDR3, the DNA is TGCGCCAGCAGCTTTGAGGGCTCTGGAAACACCATATATTTT. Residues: CASSFEGSGNTIYF.

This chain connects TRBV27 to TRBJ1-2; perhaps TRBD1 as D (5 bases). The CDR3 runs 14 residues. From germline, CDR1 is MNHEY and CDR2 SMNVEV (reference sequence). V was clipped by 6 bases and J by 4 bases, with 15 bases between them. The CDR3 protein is CASRRAGNLYGYTF. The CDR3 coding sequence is TGTGCCAGCAGAAGGGCAGGGAACCTCTATGGCTACACCTTC.

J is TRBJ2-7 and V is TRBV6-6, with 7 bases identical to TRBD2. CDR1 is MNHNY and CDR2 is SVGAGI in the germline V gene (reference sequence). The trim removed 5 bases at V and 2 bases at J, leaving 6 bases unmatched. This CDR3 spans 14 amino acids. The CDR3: CASSNTGGTYEQYF. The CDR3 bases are TGTGCCAGCAGTAATACGGGGGGAACCTACGAGCAGTACTTC.

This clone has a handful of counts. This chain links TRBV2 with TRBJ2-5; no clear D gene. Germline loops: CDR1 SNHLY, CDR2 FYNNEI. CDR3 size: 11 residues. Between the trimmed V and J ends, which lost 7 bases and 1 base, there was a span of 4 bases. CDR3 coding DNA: TGTGCCAGCATGGTCCAAGAGACCCAGTACTTC. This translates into CASMVQETQYF. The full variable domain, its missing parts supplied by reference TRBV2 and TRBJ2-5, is EPEVTQTPSHQVTQMGQEVILRCVPISNHLYFYWYRQILGQKVEFLVSFYNNEISEKSEIFDDQFSVERPDGSNFTLKIRSTKLEDSAMYFCASMVQETQYFGPGTRLLVL.

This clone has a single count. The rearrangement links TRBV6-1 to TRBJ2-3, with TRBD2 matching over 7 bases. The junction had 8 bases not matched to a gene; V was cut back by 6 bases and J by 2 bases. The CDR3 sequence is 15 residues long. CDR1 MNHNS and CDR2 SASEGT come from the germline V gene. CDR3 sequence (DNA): TGTGCCAGCAGGAAATTTCGGGACTACACAGATACGCAGTATTTT. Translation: CASRKFRDYTDTQYF.

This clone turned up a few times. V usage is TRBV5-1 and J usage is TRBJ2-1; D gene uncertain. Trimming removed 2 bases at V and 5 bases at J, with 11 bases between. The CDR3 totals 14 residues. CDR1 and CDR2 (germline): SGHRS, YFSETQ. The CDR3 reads CASSLERINNEQFF. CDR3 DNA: TGCGCCAGCAGCTTAGAACGGATCAACAATGAGCAGTTCTTC.

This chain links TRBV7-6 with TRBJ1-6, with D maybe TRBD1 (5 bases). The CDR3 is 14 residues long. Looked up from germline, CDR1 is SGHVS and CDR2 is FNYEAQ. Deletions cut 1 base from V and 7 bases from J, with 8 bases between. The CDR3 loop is CASSLVRENSPLHF. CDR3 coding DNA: TGTGCCAGCAGCTTAGTCAGGGAAAATTCACCCCTCCACTTT.